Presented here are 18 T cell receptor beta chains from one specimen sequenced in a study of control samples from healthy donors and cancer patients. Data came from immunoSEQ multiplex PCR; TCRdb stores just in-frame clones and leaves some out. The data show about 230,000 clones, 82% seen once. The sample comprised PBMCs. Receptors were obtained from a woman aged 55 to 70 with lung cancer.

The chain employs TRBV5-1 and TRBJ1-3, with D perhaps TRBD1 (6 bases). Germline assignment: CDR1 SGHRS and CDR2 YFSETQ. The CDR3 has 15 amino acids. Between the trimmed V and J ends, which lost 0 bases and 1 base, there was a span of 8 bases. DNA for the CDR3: TGCGCCAGCAGCTTGGTGCAGGGGTCTGGAAACACCATATATTTT. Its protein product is CASSLVQGSGNTIYF.

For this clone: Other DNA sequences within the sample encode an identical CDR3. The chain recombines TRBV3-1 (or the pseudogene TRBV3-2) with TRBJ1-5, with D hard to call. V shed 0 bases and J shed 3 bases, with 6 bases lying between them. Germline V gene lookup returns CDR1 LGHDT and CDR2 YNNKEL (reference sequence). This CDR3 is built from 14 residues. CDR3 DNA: TGTGCCAGCAGCCAAGATCTCGTCAATCAGCCCCAGCATTTT. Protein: CASSQDLVNQPQHF.

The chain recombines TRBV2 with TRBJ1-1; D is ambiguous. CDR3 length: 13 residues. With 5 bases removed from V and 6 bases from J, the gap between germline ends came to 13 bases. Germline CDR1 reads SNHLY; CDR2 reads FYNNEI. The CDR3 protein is CASSKEGTSEAFF. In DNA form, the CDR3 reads TGTGCCAGCAGTAAGGAGGGAACGTCTGAAGCTTTCTTT.

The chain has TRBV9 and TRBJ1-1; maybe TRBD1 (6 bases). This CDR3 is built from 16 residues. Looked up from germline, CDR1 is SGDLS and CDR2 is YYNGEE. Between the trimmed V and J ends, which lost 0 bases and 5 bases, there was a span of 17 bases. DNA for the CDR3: TGTGCCAGCAGCGTAGGGCAGGGGCCGTTGCGAACTGAAGCTTTCTTT. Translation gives CASSVGQGPLRTEAFF.

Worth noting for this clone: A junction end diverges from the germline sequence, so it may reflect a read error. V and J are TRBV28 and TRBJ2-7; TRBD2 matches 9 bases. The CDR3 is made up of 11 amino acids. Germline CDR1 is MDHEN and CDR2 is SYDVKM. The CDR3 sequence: CLTSGSYEQYF. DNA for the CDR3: TGCTTGACTAGCGGTAGCTACGAGCAGTACTTC.

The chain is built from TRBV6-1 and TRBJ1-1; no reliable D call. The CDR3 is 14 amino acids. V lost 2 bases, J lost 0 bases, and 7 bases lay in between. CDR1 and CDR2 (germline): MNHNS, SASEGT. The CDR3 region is CASSERLMNTEAFF. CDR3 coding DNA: TGTGCCAGCAGTGAACGGCTAATGAACACTGAAGCTTTCTTT.

The CDR3 region has the DNA TGCAGCGTTAGACAGGGGATTGAGCAGTACTTC. Translating it yields CSVRQGIEQYF. The chain uses TRBV29-1 and TRBJ2-7; 8 bases map to TRBD1. Germline loops: CDR1 SQVTM, CDR2 ANQGSEA. Trimming took 5 bases from V and 7 from J; bases not matched to a gene: 4. The CDR3 covers 11 residues.

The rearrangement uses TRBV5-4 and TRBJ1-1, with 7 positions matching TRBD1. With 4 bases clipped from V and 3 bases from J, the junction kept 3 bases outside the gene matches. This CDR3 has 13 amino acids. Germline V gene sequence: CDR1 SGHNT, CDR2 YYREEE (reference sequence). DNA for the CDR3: TGTGCCAGCAGCACGACAGGGTACACTGAAGCTTTCTTT. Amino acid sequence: CASSTTGYTEAFF.

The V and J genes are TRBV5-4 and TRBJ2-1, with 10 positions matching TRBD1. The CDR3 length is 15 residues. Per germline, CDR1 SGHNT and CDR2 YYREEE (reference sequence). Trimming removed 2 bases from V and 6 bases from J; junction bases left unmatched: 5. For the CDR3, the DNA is TGTGCCAGCAGCTTTGACAGGGGGCTTCGCAATGAGCAGTTCTTC. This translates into CASSFDRGLRNEQFF.

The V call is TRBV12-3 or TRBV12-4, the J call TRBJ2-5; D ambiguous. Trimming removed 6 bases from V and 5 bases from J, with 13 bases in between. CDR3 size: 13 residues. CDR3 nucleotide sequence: TGTGCCAGCAGCCTCGGTTCCCAGGAGACCCAGTACTTC. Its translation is CASSLGSQETQYF.

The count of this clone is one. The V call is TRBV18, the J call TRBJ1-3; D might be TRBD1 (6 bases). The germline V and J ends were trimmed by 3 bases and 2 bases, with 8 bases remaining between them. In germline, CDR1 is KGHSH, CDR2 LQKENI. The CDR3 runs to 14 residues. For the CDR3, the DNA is TGTGCCAGCTCACCGGACAGTACTGGAAACACCATATATTTT. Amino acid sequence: CASSPDSTGNTIYF.

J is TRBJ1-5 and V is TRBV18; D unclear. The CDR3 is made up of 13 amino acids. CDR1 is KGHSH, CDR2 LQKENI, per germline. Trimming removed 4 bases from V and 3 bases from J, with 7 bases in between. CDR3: CASSQGLNQPQHF. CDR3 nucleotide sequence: TGTGCCAGCTCACAAGGTCTCAATCAGCCCCAGCATTTT. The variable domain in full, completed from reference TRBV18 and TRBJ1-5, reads NAGVMQNPRHLVRRRGQEARLRCSPMKGHSHVYWYRQLPEEGLKFMVYLQKENIIDESGMPKERFSAEFPKEGPSILRIQQVVRGDSAAYFCASSQGLNQPQHFGDGTRLSIL.

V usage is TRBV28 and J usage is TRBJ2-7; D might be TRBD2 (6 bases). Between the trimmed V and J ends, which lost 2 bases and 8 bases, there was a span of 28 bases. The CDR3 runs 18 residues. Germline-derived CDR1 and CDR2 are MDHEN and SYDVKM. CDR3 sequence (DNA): TGTGCCAGCAGTTTACACCGGACTACGAGCAGTACACTAACCCAGCAGTACTTC. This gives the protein CASSLHRTTSSTLTQQYF.

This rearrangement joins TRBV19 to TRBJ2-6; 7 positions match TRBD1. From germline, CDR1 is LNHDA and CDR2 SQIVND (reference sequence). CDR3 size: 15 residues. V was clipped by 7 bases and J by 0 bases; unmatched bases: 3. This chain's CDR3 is CASNTGVSGANVLTF. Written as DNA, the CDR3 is TGTGCCAGTAACACAGGGGTCTCTGGGGCCAACGTCCTGACTTTC.

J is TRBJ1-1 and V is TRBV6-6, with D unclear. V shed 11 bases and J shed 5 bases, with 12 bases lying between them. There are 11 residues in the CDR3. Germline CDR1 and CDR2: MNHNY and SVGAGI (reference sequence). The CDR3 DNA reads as TGTGCCGCCGGCAGGAATACTGAAGCTTTCTTT. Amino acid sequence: CAAGRNTEAFF.

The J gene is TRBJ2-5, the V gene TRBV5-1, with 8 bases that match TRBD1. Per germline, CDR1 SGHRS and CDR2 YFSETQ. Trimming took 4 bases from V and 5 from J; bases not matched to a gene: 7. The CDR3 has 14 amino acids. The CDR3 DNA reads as TGCGCCAGCAGCGATCAGGGGGCCGGTGAGACCCAGTACTTC. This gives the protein CASSDQGAGETQYF.

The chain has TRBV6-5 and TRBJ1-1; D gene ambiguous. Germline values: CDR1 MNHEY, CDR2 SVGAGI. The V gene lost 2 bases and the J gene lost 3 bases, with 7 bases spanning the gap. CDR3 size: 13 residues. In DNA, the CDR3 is TGTGCCAGCAGTTACGGTGGGGACACTGAAGCTTTCTTT. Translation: CASSYGGDTEAFF.

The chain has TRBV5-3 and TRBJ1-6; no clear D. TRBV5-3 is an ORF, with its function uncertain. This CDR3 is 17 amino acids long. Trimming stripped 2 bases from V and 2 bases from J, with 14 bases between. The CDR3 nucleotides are TGTGCCAGAAGCTTAGAAGTAGGGAAGACCTATAATTCACCCCTCCACTTT. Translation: CARSLEVGKTYNSPLHF.